This T cell receptor (beta chain) was retrieved from a study of T cells after yellow fever vaccination. Study findings and constraints: Among primary-vaccination clones, most reappeared after the booster, at approximately 97% for CD4 and 85% to 90% for CD8.

Worth noting for this clonotype: Its target is unknown.

One entry per CDR3 protein, called by TCRdb with MiXCR from the 5' RACE reads. The sample holds hundreds of thousands of distinct CDR3 sequences; around an eighth are singletons and the top ten take 15%. The sequence was collected from a man younger than 45 who received the YFV17D yellow fever vaccine. The sample here was PBMCs, taken on the day of the yellow fever booster vaccination.

The CDR3 coding sequence is TGTGCCAGCAGCTTAGTGACCGGACCTCAGTACTTC. Protein sequence: CASSLVTGPQYF. V is TRBV7-2 and J is TRBJ2-4, with unresolved D. The ends were cut back, 1 base at V and 12 bases at J, with 10 bases in the middle. Germline values: CDR1 SGHTA, CDR2 FQGNSA. There are 12 residues in the CDR3.